This T cell receptor beta chain was identified in a study of technical replicates of blood from a handful of donors. TCRdb keeps only in-frame clones here, not all; method: immunoSEQ multiplex PCR. The table shows 65,000 to 90,000 clones, with under 95% occurring only once. The CDR3 runs to 17 residues. Trimming removed 4 bases from V and 0 bases from J; junction bases left unmatched: 6. The germline gives CDR1 SEHNR, CDR2 FQNEAQ (reference sequence). V and J are TRBV7-9 and TRBJ2-6; 7 bases fit TRBD1. The sequenced material came from T cells isolated from PBMCs. The source of this sequence is a human donor in good health. The CDR3 sequence is CASSWDSRVSGANVLTF. The CDR3 nucleotides are TGTGCCAGCAGCTGGGACAGCCGCGTCTCTGGGGCCAACGTCCTGACTTTC.